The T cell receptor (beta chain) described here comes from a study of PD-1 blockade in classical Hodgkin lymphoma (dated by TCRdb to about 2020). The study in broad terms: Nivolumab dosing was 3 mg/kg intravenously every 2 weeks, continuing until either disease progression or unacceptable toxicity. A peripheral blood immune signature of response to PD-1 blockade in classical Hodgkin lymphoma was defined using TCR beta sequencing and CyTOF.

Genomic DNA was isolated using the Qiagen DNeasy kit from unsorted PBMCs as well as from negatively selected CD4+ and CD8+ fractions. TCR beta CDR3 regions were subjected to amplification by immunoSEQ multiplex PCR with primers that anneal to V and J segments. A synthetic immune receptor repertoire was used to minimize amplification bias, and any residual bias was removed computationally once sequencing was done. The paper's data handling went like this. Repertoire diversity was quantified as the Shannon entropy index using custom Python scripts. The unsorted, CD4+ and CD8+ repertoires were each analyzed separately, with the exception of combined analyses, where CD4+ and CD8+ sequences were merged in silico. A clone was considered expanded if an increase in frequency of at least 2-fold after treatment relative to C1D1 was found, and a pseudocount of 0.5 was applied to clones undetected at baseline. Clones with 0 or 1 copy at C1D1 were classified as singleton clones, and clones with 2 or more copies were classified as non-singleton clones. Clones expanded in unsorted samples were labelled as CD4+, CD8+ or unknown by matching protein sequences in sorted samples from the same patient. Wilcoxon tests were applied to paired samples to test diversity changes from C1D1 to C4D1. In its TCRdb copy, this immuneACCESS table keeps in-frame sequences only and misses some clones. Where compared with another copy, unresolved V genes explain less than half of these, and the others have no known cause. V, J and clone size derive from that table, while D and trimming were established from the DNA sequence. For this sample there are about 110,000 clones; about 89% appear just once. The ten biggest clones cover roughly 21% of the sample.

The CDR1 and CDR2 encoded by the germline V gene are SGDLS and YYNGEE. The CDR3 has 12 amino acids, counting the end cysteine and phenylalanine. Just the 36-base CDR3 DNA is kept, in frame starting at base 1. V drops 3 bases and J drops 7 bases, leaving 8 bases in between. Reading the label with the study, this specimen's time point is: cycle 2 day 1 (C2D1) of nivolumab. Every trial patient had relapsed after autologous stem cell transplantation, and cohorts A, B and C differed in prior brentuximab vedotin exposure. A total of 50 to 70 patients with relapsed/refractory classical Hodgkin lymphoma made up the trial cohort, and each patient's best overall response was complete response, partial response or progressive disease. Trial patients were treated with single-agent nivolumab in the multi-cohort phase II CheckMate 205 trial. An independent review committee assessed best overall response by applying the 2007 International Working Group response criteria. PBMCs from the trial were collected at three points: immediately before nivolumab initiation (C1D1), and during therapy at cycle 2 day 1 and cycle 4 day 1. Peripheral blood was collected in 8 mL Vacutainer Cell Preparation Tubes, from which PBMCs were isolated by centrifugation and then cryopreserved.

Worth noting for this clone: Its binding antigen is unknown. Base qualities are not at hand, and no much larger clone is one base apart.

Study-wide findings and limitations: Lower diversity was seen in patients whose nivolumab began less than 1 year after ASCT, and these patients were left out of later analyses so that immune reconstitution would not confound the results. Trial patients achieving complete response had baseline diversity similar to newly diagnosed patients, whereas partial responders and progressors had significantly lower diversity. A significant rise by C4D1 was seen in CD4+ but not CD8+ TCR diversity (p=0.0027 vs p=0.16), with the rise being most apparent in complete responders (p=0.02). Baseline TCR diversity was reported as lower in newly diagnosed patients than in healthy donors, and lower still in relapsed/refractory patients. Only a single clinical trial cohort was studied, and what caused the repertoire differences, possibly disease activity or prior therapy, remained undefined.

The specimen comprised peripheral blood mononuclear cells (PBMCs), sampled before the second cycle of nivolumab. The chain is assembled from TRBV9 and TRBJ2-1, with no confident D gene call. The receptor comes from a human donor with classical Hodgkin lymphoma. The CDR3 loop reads CASSAEINEQFF. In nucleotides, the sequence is TGTGCCAGCAGCGCCGAGATTAATGAGCAGTTCTTC.